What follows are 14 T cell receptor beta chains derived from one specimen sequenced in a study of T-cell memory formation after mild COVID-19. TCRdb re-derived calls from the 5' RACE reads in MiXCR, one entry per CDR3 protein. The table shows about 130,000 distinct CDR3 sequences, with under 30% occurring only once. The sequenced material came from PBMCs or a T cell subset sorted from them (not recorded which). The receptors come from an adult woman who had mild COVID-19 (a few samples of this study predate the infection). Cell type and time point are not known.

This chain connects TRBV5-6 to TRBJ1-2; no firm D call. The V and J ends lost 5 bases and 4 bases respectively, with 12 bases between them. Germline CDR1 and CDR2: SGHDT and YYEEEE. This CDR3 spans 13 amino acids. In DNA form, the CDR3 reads TGTGCCAGCAGGGTCGACGGCCTCTATGGCTACACCTTC. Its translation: CASRVDGLYGYTF.

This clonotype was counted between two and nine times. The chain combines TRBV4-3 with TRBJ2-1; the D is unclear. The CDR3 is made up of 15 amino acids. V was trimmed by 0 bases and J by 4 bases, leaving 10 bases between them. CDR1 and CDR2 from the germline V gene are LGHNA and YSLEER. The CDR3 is CASSQDRWAYNEQFF. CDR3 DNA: TGCGCCAGCAGCCAAGATCGGTGGGCTTACAATGAGCAGTTCTTC.

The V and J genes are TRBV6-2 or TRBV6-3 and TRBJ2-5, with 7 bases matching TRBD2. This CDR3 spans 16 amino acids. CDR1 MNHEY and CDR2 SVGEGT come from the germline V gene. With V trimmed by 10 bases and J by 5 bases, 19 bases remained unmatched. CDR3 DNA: TGTGCCACCTCGGGGCTAGCGGCCCCAGAAGGGGAGACCCAGTACTTC. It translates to CATSGLAAPEGETQYF.

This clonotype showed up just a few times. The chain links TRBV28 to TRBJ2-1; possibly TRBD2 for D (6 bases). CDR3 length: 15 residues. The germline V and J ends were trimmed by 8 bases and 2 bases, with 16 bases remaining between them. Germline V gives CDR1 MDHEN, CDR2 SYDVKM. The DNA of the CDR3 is TGTGCCAGCTTAGCGGAACATATCACCTACAATGAGCAGTTCTTC. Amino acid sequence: CASLAEHITYNEQFF. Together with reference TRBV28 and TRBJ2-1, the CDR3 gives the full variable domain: DVKVTQSSRYLVKRTGEKVFLECVQDMDHENMFWYRQDPGLGLRLIYFSYDVKMKEKGDIPEGYSVSREKKERFSLILESASTNQTSMYLCASLAEHITYNEQFFGPGTRLTVL.

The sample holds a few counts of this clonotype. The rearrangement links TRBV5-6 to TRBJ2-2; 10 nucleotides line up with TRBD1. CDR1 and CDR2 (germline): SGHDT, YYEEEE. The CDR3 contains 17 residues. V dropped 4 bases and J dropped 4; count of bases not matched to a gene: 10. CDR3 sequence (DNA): TGTGCCAGCAGCCCGGCGACAGGGGGCGTTGGCACCGGGGAGCTGTTTTTT. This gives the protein CASSPATGGVGTGELFF. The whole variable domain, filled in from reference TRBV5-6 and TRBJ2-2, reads DAGVTQSPTHLIKTRGQQVTLRCSPKSGHDTVSWYQQALGQGPQFIFQYYEEEERQRGNFPDRFSGHQFPNYSSELNVNALLLGDSALYLCASSPATGGVGTGELFFGEGSRLTVL.

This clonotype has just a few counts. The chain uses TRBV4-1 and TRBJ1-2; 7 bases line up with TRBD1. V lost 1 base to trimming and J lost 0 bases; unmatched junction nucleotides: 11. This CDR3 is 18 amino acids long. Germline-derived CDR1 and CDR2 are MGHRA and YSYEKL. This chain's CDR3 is CASSQGPPGTATNYGYTF. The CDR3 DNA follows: TGCGCCAGCAGCCAAGGACCCCCCGGGACAGCTACTAACTATGGCTACACCTTC.

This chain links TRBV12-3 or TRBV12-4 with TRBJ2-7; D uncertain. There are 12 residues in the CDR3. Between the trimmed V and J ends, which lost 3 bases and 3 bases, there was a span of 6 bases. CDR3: CASSFTLYEQYF. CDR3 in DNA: TGTGCCAGCAGTTTCACGCTCTACGAGCAGTACTTC.

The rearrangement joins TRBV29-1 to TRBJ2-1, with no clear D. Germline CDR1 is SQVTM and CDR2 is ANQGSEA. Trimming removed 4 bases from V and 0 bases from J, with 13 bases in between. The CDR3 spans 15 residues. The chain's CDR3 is CSVGAPAGSYNEQFF. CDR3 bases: TGCAGCGTTGGGGCCCCCGCCGGCTCCTACAATGAGCAGTTCTTC.

CDR3: CATGQGSKEQFF. The DNA for the CDR3 is TGTGCCACTGGACAGGGGTCAAAGGAGCAGTTCTTC. This rearrangement joins TRBV15 to TRBJ2-1, with TRBD1 matching over 9 bases. J was trimmed by 10 bases and V by 9 bases; bases with no gene match: 7. Germline CDR1 reads LNHNV; CDR2 reads YYDKDF (reference sequence). The CDR3 is made up of 12 amino acids.

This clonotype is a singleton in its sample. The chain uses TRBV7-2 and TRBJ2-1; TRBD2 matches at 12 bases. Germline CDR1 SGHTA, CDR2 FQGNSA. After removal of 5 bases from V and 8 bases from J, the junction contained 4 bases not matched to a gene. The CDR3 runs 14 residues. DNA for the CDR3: TGTGCCAGCAGCAGGACTAGCGGGATCGATGAGCAGTTCTTC. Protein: CASSRTSGIDEQFF.

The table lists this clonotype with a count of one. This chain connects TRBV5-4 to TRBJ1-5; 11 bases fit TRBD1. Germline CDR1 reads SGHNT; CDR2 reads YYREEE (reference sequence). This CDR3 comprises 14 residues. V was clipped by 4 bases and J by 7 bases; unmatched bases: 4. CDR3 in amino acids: CASSEGQGAQPQHF. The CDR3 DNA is TGTGCCAGCAGCGAAGGACAGGGGGCACAGCCCCAGCATTTT.

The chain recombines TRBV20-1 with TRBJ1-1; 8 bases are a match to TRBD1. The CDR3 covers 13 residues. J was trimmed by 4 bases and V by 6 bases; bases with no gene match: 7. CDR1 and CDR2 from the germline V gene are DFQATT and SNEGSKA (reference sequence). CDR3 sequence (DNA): TGCAGTGCCACAGGGGGGGTGGGCACTGAAGCTTTCTTT. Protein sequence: CSATGGVGTEAFF.

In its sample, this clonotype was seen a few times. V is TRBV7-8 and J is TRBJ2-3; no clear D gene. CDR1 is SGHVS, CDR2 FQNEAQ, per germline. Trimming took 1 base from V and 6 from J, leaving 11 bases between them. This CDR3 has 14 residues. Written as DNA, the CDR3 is TGTGCCAGCAGCTTAGAGGCGGCAGCCGATACGCAGTATTTT. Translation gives CASSLEAAADTQYF.

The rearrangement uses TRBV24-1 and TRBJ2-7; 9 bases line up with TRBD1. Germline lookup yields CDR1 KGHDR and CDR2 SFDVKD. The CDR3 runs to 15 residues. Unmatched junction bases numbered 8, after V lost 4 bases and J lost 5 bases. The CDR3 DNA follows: TGTGCCACCAGTGAACCACAGGGGGCTCTCCACGAGCAGTACTTC. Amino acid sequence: CATSEPQGALHEQYF.